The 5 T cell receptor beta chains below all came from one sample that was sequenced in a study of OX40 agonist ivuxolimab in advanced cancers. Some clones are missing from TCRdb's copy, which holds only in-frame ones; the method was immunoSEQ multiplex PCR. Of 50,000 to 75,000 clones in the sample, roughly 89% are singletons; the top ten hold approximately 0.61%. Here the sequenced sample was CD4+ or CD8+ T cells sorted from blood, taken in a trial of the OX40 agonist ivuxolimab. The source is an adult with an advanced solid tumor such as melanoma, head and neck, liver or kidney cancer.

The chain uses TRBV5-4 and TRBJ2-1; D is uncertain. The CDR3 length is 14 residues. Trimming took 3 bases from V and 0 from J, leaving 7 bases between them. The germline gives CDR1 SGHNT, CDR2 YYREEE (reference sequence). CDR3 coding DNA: TGTGCCAGCAGCTCATCCTTCTCCTACAATGAGCAGTTCTTC. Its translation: CASSSSFSYNEQFF.

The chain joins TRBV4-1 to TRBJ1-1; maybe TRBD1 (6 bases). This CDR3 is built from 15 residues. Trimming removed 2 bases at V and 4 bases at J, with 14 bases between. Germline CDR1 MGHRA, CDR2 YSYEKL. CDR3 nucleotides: TGCGCCAGCAGCCAATCCCCCAGGGGAGGCACTGAAGCTTTCTTT. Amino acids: CASSQSPRGGTEAFF.

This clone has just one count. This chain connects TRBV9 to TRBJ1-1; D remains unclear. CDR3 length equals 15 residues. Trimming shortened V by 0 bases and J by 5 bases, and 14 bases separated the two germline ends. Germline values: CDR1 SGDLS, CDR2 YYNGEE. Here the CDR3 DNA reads TGTGCCAGCAGCGTAGGGATTCGGGAGGGAACTGAAGCTTTCTTT. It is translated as CASSVGIREGTEAFF.

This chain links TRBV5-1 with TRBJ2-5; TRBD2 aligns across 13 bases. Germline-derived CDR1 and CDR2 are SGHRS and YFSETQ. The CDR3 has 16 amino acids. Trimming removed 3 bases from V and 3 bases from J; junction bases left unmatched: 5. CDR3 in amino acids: CASSSGLAGVKETQYF. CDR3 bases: TGCGCCAGCAGCTCAGGACTAGCGGGGGTAAAAGAGACCCAGTACTTC.

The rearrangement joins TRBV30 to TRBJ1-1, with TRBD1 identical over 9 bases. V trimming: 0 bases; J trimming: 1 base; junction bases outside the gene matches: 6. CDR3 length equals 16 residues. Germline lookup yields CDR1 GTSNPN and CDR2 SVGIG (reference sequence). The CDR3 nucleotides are TGTGCCTGGAGTGTACAACAGGGGGCGAGGAACACTGAAGCTTTCTTT. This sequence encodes CAWSVQQGARNTEAFF. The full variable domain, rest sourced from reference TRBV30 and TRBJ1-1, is SQTIHQWPATLVQPVGSPLSLECTVEGTSNPNLYWYRQAAGRGLQLLFYSVGIGQISSEVPQNLSASRPQDRQFILSSKKLLLSDSGFYLCAWSVQQGARNTEAFFGQGTRLTVV.